A single sample is the source of the 21 T cell receptor beta chains below, sequenced in a study of OX40 agonist ivuxolimab in advanced cancers. Here immunoSEQ multiplex PCR was the method, and the copy in TCRdb shows in-frame clones only, minus some. Of tens of thousands of clones listed, roughly 86% are singletons. The sequencing used CD4+ or CD8+ T cells sorted from blood, collected in a trial of the OX40 agonist ivuxolimab. The receptor source for this set is an adult with an advanced solid tumor such as melanoma, head and neck, liver or kidney cancer.

The chain uses TRBV7-8 and TRBJ1-1; the D gene is possibly TRBD1 (5 bases). This CDR3 comprises 19 residues. CDR1 is SGHVS and CDR2 is FQNEAQ in the germline V gene. Trimming removed 1 base at V and 1 base at J, with 22 bases between. The CDR3 protein is CASSLEGLGLLKGNTEAFF. Here the CDR3 DNA reads TGTGCCAGCAGCTTAGAGGGGTTAGGCCTCCTAAAGGGGAACACTGAAGCTTTCTTT.

The chain is built from TRBV7-9 and TRBJ2-7; D is perhaps TRBD1 (6 bases). V was clipped by 1 base and J by 9 bases, with 22 bases between them. Per germline, CDR1 SEHNR and CDR2 FQNEAQ (reference sequence). The CDR3 has 16 residues. The CDR3, as DNA: TGTGCCAGCAGCTTAGGAAACAGGGATCTATACGAGTGGCAGTACTTC. This codes for CASSLGNRDLYEWQYF.

V gene TRBV23-1 combines with J gene TRBJ2-5; 8 bases fit TRBD1. TRBV23-1 is identified as an open reading frame with a role that is uncertain. The CDR3 extends over 15 amino acids. The trim removed 5 bases at V and 4 bases at J, leaving 9 bases unmatched. Written as DNA, the CDR3 is TGCGCCAGCAGTGAACAGGGGGTAAGGGGAGAGACCCAGTACTTC. Amino acid sequence: CASSEQGVRGETQYF.

The chain uses TRBV28 and TRBJ2-1, with 8 bases lining up with TRBD2. The CDR3 extends over 15 amino acids. The junction had 8 bases not matched to a gene; V was cut back by 2 bases and J by 8 bases. Germline V gene data show CDR1 as MDHEN and CDR2 as SYDVKM. The CDR3 region is CASSLAAGVGDEQFF. The CDR3 bases are TGTGCCAGCAGTTTAGCAGCGGGAGTGGGCGATGAGCAGTTCTTC.

The rearrangement joins TRBV20-1 to TRBJ2-7; D gene ambiguous. CDR3 length: 11 amino acids. Germline assignment: CDR1 DFQATT and CDR2 SNEGSKA (reference sequence). V was trimmed by 6 bases and J by 3 bases, leaving 9 bases between them. The CDR3 DNA is TGCAGTGCAGAACAAATCTACGAGCAGTACTTC. Translated, it gives CSAEQIYEQYF.

The chain joins TRBV30 to TRBJ1-5; 9 positions match TRBD1. The CDR3 is made up of 14 amino acids. Losses at the gene ends were 5 bases for V and 4 bases for J; bases not matched to a gene: 6. The germline CDR1 and CDR2 sequences are GTSNPN and SVGIG (reference sequence). The CDR3 here is CAWRGDRENQPQHF. CDR3 nucleotide sequence: TGTGCCTGGCGGGGGGACAGGGAGAATCAGCCCCAGCATTTT.

This clone is a singleton in its sample. The chain's CDR3 is CASSLATGNTGELFF. The CDR3 DNA reads TGCGCCAGCAGCTTGGCGACGGGGAACACCGGGGAGCTGTTTTTT. The chain joins TRBV5-1 to TRBJ2-2; D gene uncertain. The CDR3 has 15 amino acids. Germline CDR1 reads SGHRS; CDR2 reads YFSETQ. Deletions cut 0 bases from V and 1 base from J, with 7 bases between. The entire variable domain, with the rest obtained from reference TRBV5-1 and TRBJ2-2, is as follows: KAGVTQTPRYLIKTRGQQVTLSCSPISGHRSVSWYQQTPGQGLQFLFEYFSETQRNKGNFPGRFSGRQFSNSRSEMNVSTLELGDSALYLCASSLATGNTGELFFGEGSRLTVL.

The chain uses TRBV9 and TRBJ2-5; 9 bases are shared with TRBD1. The V and J ends lost 3 bases and 5 bases, in that order; junction bases with no gene match: 8. The CDR3 has 15 amino acids. Germline assignment: CDR1 SGDLS and CDR2 YYNGEE. CDR3 residues: CASSGGGTGSETQYF. The CDR3 DNA reads as TGTGCCAGCAGCGGGGGGGGGACAGGGAGCGAGACCCAGTACTTC.

The V and J genes are TRBV2 and TRBJ1-2; tentative D call: TRBD1 (5 bases). The germline gives CDR1 SNHLY, CDR2 FYNNEI. V was clipped by 8 bases and J by 7 bases, with 14 bases between them. The CDR3 spans 12 residues. The CDR3, as DNA: TGTGCCAGCTCCGCGGGACTCGGTGGCTACACCTTC. Amino acid sequence: CASSAGLGGYTF.

Written as DNA, the CDR3 is TGTGCCTGGAGGCCCCGGGTAGCCAAAAACATTCAGTACTTC. Translation: CAWRPRVAKNIQYF. The chain carries TRBV30 and TRBJ2-4; D not certain. CDR1 GTSNPN and CDR2 SVGIG come from the germline V gene (reference sequence). The CDR3 length is 14 residues. The ends were cut back, 3 bases at V and 0 bases at J, with 9 bases in the middle.

The J gene is TRBJ1-5, the V gene TRBV9; D perhaps matches TRBD1 (6 bases). Germline CDR1 and CDR2: SGDLS and YYNGEE. Deletions cut 4 bases from V and 7 bases from J, with 18 bases between. The CDR3 is 15 residues long. CDR3 nucleotide sequence: TGTGCCAGCAGCCCCCAGGCCGGTCAGGGGCAGCCCCAGCATTTT. Translated, it gives CASSPQAGQGQPQHF.

The chain combines TRBV19 with TRBJ1-2, with TRBD1 identical over 8 bases. This CDR3 contains 15 residues. V gave up 5 bases and J gave up 0 bases; unmatched junction bases: 5. Germline CDR1 is LNHDA and CDR2 is SQIVND (reference sequence). In DNA form, the CDR3 reads TGTGCCAGTAGTGTCGACAGGGGTGCTAACTATGGCTACACCTTC. This codes for CASSVDRGANYGYTF. Full variable domain (remainder filled in from reference TRBV19 and TRBJ1-2): DGGITQSPKYLFRKEGQNVTLSCEQNLNHDAMYWYRQDPGQGLRLIYYSQIVNDFQKGDIAEGYSVSREKKESFPLTVTSAQKNPTAFYLCASSVDRGANYGYTFGSGTRLTVV.

This clone was counted only a few times. This chain connects TRBV6-5 to TRBJ2-3; D tentatively reads TRBD1 or TRBD2 (6 bases each). CDR3 length: 15 residues. Trimming cost V 3 bases and J 0 bases, with 10 bases left between them. Germline CDR1 reads MNHEY; CDR2 reads SVGAGI. CDR3: CASSYVGGSTDTQYF. The CDR3, as DNA: TGTGCCAGCAGTTATGTAGGGGGGAGCACAGATACGCAGTATTTT.

The chain joins TRBV18 to TRBJ2-2; no reliable D call. The CDR3 runs 11 residues. Between the trimmed V and J ends, which lost 8 bases and 5 bases, there was a span of 6 bases. Looked up from germline, CDR1 is KGHSH and CDR2 is LQKENI. CDR3 sequence reads: CASDRTGELFF. In DNA, the CDR3 is TGTGCCAGCGACCGGACCGGGGAGCTGTTTTTT.

The V and J genes are TRBV9 and TRBJ1-5; D uncertain. The CDR3 contains 12 residues. CDR1 is SGDLS and CDR2 is YYNGEE in the germline V gene. Deletions cut 3 bases from V and 4 bases from J, with 5 bases between. CDR3 sequence reads: CASSGLNQPQHF. CDR3 in DNA: TGTGCCAGCAGCGGGTTAAATCAGCCCCAGCATTTT.

In this sample, this clone turned up a few times. This chain links TRBV19 with TRBJ2-2; TRBD2 agrees at 7 bases. J gave up 7 bases and V 1 base, and 3 bases lay outside the gene matches. CDR1 and CDR2 from the germline V gene are LNHDA and SQIVND (reference sequence). CDR3 length: 14 amino acids. The CDR3 protein is CASSIAGGNGELFF. The CDR3 DNA reads TGTGCCAGTAGTATAGCGGGGGGAAACGGGGAGCTGTTTTTT.

The rearrangement links TRBV7-6 to TRBJ2-1; 10 bases agree with TRBD1. J lost 7 bases, V lost 1 base, and 4 bases had no gene match. Germline-derived CDR1 and CDR2 are SGHVS and FNYEAQ. This CDR3 comprises 15 residues. This CDR3 reads CASSLEDRGGNEQFF. The CDR3 DNA sequence: TGTGCCAGCAGCTTAGAGGACAGGGGGGGTAATGAGCAGTTCTTC.

The V call is TRBV23-1, the J call TRBJ1-5; 8 nucleotides match TRBD1. TRBV23-1 qualifies as an ORF whose function is uncertain. V gave up 3 bases and J gave up 5 bases; unmatched junction bases: 18. The CDR3 extends over 19 amino acids. The CDR3 region has the DNA TGCGCCAGCAGTCACCCCCCCCGGACAGGGATTGTGGCGGATCAGCCCCAGCATTTT. Its translation: CASSHPPRTGIVADQPQHF.

V gene TRBV2 combines with J gene TRBJ2-1; 7 nucleotides line up with TRBD1. From germline, CDR1 is SNHLY and CDR2 FYNNEI. V dropped 6 bases and J dropped 9; count of bases not matched to a gene: 2. This CDR3 is 11 amino acids long. CDR3: CASRTGIEQFF. In DNA form, the CDR3 reads TGTGCCAGCAGGACAGGGATTGAGCAGTTCTTC.

This clone was detected only once. The chain uses TRBV14 and TRBJ2-2; D is unclear. The CDR3 runs 16 residues. Germline CDR1 and CDR2: SGHDN and FVKESK. V was cut by 0 bases and J by 0 bases, with 8 bases left in between. Here the CDR3 reads CASSQEGPANTGELFF. The CDR3 region has the DNA TGTGCCAGCAGCCAAGAAGGGCCGGCGAACACCGGGGAGCTGTTTTTT.

This chain uses TRBV27 with TRBJ2-7; D perhaps matches TRBD2 (5 bases). This CDR3 has 13 residues. Trimming removed 6 bases at V and 3 bases at J, with 12 bases between. Germline V gives CDR1 MNHEY, CDR2 SMNVEV (reference sequence). The CDR3 sequence is CASSYQRGYEQYF. The CDR3 DNA sequence: TGTGCCAGCAGCTACCAACGGGGCTACGAGCAGTACTTC.